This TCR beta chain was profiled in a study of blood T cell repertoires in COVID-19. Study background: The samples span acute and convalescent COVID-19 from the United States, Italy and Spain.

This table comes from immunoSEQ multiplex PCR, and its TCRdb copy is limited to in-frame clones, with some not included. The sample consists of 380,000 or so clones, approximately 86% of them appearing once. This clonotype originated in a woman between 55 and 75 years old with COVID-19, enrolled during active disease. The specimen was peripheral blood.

The CDR3 DNA sequence: TGTGCCAGCAGCTTATCCCTAGCGGGCGATACGCAGTATTTT. Its protein is CASSLSLAGDTQYF. The chain links TRBV7-2 to TRBJ2-3, with 8 bases lining up with TRBD2. The ends lost 2 bases at V and 6 bases at J; junction bases unmatched: 4. Germline V gene sequence: CDR1 SGHTA, CDR2 FQGNSA. CDR3 size: 14 residues. Complete variable domain (other parts from reference TRBV7-2 and TRBJ2-3): GAGVSQSPSNKVTEKGKDVELRCDPISGHTALYWYRQSLGQGLEFLIYFQGNSAPDKSGLPSDRFSAERTGGSVSTLTIQRTQQEDSAVYLCASSLSLAGDTQYFGPGTRLTVL.